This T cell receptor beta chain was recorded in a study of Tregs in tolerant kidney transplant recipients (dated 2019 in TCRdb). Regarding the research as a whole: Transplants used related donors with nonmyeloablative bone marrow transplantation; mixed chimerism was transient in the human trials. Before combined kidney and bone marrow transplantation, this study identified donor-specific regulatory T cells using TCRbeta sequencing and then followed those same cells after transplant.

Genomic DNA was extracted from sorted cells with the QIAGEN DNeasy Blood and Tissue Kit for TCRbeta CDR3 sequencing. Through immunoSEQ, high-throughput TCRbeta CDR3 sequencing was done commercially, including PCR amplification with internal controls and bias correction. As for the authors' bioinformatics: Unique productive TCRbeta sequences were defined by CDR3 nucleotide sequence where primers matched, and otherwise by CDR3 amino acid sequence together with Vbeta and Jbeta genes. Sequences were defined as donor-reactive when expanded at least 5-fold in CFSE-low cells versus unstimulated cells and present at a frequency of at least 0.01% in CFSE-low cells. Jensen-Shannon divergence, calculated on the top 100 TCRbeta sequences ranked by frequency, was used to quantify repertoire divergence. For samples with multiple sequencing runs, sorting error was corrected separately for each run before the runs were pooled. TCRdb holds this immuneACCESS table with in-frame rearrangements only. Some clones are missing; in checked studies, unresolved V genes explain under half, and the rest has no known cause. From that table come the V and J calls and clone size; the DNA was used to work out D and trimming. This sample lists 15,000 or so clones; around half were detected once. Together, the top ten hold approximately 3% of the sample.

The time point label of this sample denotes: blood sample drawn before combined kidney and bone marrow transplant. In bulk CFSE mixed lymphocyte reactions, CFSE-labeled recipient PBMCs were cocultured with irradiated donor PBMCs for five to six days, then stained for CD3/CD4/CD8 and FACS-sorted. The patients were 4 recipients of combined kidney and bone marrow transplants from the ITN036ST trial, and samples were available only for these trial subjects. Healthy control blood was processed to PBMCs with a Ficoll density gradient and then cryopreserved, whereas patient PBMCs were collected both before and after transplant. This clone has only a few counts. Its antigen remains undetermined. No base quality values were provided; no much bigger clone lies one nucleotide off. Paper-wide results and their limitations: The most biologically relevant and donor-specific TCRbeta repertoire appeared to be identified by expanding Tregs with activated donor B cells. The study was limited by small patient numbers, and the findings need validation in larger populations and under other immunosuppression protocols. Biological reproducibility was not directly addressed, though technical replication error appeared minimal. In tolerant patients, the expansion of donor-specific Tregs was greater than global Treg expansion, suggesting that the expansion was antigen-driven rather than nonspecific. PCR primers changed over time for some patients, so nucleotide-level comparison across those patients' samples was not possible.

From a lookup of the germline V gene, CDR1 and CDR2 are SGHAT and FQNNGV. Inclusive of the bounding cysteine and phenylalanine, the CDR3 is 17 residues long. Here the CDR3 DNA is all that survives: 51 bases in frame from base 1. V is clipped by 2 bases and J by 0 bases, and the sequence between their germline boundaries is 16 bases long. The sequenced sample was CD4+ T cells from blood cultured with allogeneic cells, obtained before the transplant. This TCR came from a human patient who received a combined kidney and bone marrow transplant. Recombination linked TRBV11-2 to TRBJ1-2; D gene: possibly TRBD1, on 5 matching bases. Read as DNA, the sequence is TGTGCCAGCAGCTTAACATTCGGACACCGTACTAACTATGGCTACACCTTC. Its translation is CASSLTFGHRTNYGYTF.